This TCR beta chain derives from a study of blood T cell repertoires in COVID-19. This table comes from immunoSEQ multiplex PCR, and its TCRdb copy is limited to in-frame clones, with some not included. Among roughly 220,000 clones listed, more than 65% were seen once. The material sequenced was peripheral blood. The clonotype comes from a woman aged 55-70 years with acute or convalescent COVID-19.

CDR3 region: CASSLEQGDYGYTF. The CDR3 bases are TGTGCCAGCAGCTTGGAACAGGGGGACTATGGCTACACCTTC. This chain connects TRBV5-5 to TRBJ1-2; TRBD1 agrees at 8 bases. This CDR3 comprises 14 residues. V dropped 0 bases and J dropped 3; count of bases not matched to a gene: 1. The germline V gene has CDR1 SGHKS and CDR2 YYEKEE (reference sequence).